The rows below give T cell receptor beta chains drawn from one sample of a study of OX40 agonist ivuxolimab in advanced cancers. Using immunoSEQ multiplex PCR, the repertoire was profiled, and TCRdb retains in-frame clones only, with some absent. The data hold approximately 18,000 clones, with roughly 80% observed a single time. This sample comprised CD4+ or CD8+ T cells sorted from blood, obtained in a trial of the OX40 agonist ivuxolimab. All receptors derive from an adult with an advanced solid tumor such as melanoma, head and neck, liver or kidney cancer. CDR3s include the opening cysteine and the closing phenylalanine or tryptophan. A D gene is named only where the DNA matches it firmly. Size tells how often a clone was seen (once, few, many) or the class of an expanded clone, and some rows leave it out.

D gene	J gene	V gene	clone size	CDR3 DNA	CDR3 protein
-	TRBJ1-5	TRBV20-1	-	TGCAGTGCTCGGGCAAATCAGCCCCAGCATTTT	CSARANQPQHF
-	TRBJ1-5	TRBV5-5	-	TGTGCCAGCAGCTTGCGGGGAAGGGCGGGGAATCAGCCCCAGCATTTT	CASSLRGRAGNQPQHF
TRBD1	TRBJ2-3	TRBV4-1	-	TGCGCCAGCAGCCAAGTGGGTGGCAGGGGGTTAACAGATACGCAGTATTTT	CASSQVGGRGLTDTQYF
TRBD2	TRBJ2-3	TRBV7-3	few	TGTGCCAGCAGCTTATACGGTTCGGGGGGGCCCGGGACAGATACGCAGTATTTT	CASSLYGSGGPGTDTQYF
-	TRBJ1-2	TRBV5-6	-	TGTGCCAGCAGCCGGAGGGGCATGTATGGCTACACCTTC	CASSRRGMYGYTF
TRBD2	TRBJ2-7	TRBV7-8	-	TGTGCCAGCAGATCTAGCGGGAGATCTTTCTACGAGCAGTACTTC	CASRSSGRSFYEQYF
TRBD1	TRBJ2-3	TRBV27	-	TGTGCCAGCATGTGGACAGGGACCACAGATACGCAGTATTTT	CASMWTGTTDTQYF
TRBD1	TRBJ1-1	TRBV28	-	TGTGCCAGCAGTTTAACGGAGACAGGGAACCCTTTTGACACTGAAGCTTTCTTT	CASSLTETGNPFDTEAFF
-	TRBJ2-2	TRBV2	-	TGTGCCAGCAGTGAACTGGGCACCGGGGAGCTGTTTTTT	CASSELGTGELFF
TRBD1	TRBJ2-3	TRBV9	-	TGTGCCAGCAGCGTCCCCATTCAGGGGGCGGTCACAGATACGCAGTATTTT	CASSVPIQGAVTDTQYF
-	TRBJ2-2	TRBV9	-	TGTGCCAGCAGCGAAGACGCCGGGGAGCTGTTTTTT	CASSEDAGELFF
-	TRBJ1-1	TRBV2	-	TGTGCCATACAGCCTGGAGCTGAAGCTTTCTTT	CAIQPGAEAFF
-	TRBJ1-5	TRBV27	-	TGTGCCAGCAGTCCCGAACAACATAGCAATCAGCCCCAGCATTTT	CASSPEQHSNQPQHF
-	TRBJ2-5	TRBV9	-	TGTGCCAGCAGCGTCGGAGGACAAGAGACCCAGTACTTC	CASSVGGQETQYF
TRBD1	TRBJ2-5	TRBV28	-	TGTGCCAGCAGTACCACCGACAGGGGGTTTCGTAGGGAGACCCAGTACTTC	CASSTTDRGFRRETQYF
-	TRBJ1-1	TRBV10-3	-	TGTGCCATCAGTGAGACGGTGGGAGGGACTGAAGCTTTCTTT	CAISETVGGTEAFF
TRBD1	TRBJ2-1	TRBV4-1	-	TGCGCCAGCAGCCAAGAACGGGACAGGTCCTACAATGAGCAGTTCTTC	CASSQERDRSYNEQFF
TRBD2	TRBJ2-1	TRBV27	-	TGTGCCAGCAGTTCAGGACTAGCGAGCCATGAGCAGTTCTTC	CASSSGLASHEQFF
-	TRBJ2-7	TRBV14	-	TGTGCCAGCAGCCAAGGTCCGAGAGGATCCTACGAGCAGTACTTC	CASSQGPRGSYEQYF
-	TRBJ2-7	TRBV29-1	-	TGCAGCGTTTCCCTTGGACTGGCCTACGAGCAGTACTTC	CSVSLGLAYEQYF
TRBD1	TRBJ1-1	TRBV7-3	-	TGTGCCAGCAGCACCCTGACAGGGGTGAACACTGAAGCTTTCTTT	CASSTLTGVNTEAFF
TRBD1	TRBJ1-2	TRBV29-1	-	TGCAGCGCCCCAGGACAGGGACCTTATGGCTACACCTTC	CSAPGQGPYGYTF
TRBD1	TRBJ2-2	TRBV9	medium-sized	TGTGCCAGCAGTGACTCGAGGGGGCTATATACCGGGGAGCTGTTTTTT	CASSDSRGLYTGELFF
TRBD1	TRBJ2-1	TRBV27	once	TGTGCCAGCAGTCCTCAGGGGGCCCCCCTCTACAATGAGCAGTTCTTC	CASSPQGAPLYNEQFF
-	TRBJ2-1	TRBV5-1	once	TGCGCCAGCAGCTTGGTTCAGGGCCTGATAAATGAGCAGTTCTTC	CASSLVQGLINEQFF
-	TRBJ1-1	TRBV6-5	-	TGTGCCAGCAGTTACTCTCTGCAGGGACTGAACACTGAAGCTTTCTTT	CASSYSLQGLNTEAFF
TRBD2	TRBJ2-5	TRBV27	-	TGTGCCAGCAGTTTAGCGGGAGTACCTGAGACCCAGTACTTC	CASSLAGVPETQYF
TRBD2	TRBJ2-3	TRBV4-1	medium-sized	TGCGCCAGCAGCCAAGAGCTAGCGGGACACACAGATACGCAGTATTTT	CASSQELAGHTDTQYF